The rows below give T cell receptor beta chains drawn from one sample of a study of PD-L1 blockade in urothelial cancer. The repertoire was sequenced with immunoSEQ multiplex PCR; TCRdb's copy has only in-frame clones and lacks some. The data show around 24,000 clones, 82% seen once. The source material was PBMCs, sampled around atezolizumab (anti-PD-L1) treatment. All receptors derive from a man in his 70s with urothelial cancer. Each CDR3 is given with its conserved first and last residue. The listing skips clone size in some rows; elsewhere it reads once, few, many or a size class.

>TRBJ1-2|TRBV19|NA
CASTEGASGYTF
>TRBJ2-1|TRBV27|NA
CASKEAFAYNEQFF
>TRBJ2-1|TRBV6-5|NA
CASSYSGVGSYNEQFF
>TRBJ2-5|TRBV7-9|NA
CASNPNGQVVETQYF
>TRBJ2-2|TRBV4-1|NA
CASSPRLAGGPGGTGELFF
>NA|TRBV7-3|NA
CASSPPGRSINEQFF
>TRBJ1-2|TRBV6-4|NA
CASSDTGGVDGYTF
>TRBJ2-5|TRBV6-5|NA
CASSYTGTGQETQYF
>TRBJ2-7|TRBV30|NA
CAWSRDINSYEQYF
>TRBJ1-1|TRBV14|NA
CASSLTAWGNTEAFF
>TRBJ2-1|TRBV9|few
CASSAVQAGVDEQFF
>TRBJ2-1|TRBV4-2|NA
CASSQPTPAYNEQFF
>TRBJ1-4|TRBV27|few
CASSSGNTEKLFF
>TRBJ1-2|TRBV4-1|NA
CASSLESGVVYGYTF
>TRBJ2-7|TRBV11-1|NA
CASSLVALSDEQYF
>TRBJ1-3|TRBV4-2|NA
CASSQEGQGAGNTIYF
>TRBJ2-1|TRBV4-3|NA
CASSQDLAGDNEQFF
>TRBJ2-1|TRBV5-1|few
CASLDGNDNEQFF
>TRBJ1-4|TRBV5-6|NA
CASSGGGPNEKLFF
>TRBJ1-3|TRBV6-5|NA
CASSTSSGNTIYF
>TRBJ1-1|TRBV6-6|NA
CASVGAEAFF
>TRBJ2-2|TRBV6-5|NA
CASSWREDGGELFF